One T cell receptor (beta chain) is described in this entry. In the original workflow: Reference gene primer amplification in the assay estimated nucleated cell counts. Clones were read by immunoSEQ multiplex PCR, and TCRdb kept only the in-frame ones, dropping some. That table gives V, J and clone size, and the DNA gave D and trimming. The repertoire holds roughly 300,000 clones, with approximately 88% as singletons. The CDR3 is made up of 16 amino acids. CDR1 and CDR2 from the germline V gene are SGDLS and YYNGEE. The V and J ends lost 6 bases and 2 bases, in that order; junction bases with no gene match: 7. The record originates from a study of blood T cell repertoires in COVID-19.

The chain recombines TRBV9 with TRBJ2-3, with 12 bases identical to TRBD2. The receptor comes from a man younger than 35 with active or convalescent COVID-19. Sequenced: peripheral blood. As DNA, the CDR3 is TGTGCCAGCACGGCTAGCGGGGGGGCGGCCACAGATACGCAGTATTTT. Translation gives CASTASGGAATDTQYF.